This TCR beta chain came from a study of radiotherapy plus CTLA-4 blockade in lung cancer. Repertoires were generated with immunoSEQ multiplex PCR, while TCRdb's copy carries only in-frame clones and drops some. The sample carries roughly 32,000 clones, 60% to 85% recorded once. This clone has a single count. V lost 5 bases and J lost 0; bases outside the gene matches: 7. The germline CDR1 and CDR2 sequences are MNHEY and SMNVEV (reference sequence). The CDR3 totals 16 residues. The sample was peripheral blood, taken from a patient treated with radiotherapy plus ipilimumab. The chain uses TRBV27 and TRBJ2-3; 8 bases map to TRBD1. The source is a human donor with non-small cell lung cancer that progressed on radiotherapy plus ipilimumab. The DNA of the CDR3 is TGTGCCAGCAGTCAACGGACAGGGCCGAGCACAGATACGCAGTATTTT. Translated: CASSQRTGPSTDTQYF.